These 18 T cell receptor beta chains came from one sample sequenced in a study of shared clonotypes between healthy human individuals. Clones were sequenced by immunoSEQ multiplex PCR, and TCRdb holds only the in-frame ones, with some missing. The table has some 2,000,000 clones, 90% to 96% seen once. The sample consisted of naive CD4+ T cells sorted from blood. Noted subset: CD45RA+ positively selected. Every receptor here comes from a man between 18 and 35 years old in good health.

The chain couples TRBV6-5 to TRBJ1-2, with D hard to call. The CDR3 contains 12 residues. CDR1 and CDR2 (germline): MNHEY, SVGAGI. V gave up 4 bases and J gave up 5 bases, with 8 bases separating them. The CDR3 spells CASSSHPYGYTF. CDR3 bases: TGTGCCAGCAGTTCCCACCCTTATGGCTACACCTTC.

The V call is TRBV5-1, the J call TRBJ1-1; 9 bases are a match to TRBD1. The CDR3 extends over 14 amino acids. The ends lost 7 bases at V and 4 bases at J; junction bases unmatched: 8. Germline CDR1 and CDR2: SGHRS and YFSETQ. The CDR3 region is CASGTGSPGTEAFF. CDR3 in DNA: TGCGCCAGCGGGACAGGGTCCCCCGGCACTGAAGCTTTCTTT. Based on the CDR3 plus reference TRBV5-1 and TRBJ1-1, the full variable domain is KAGVTQTPRYLIKTRGQQVTLSCSPISGHRSVSWYQQTPGQGLQFLFEYFSETQRNKGNFPGRFSGRQFSNSRSEMNVSTLELGDSALYLCASGTGSPGTEAFFGQGTRLTVV.

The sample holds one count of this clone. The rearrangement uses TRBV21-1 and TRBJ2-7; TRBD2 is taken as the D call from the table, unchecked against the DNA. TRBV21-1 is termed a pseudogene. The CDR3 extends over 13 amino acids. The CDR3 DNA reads TGTGCCAGCTGCGGGAGGGGGAGTTACGAGCAGTACTTC. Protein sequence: CASCGRGSYEQYF.

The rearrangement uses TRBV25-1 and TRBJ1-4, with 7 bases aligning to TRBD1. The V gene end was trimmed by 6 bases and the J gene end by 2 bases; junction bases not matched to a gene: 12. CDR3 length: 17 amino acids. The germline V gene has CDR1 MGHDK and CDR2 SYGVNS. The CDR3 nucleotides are TGTGCCAGCAGCGACAGGGTTAAAGGTTCCACTAATGAAAAACTGTTTTTT. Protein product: CASSDRVKGSTNEKLFF.

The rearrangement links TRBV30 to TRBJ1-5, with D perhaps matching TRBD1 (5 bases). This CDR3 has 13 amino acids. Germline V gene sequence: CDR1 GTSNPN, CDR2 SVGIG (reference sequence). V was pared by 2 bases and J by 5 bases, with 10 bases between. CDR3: CAWSKGTDQPQHF. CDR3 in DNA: TGTGCCTGGAGTAAGGGGACGGATCAGCCCCAGCATTTT.

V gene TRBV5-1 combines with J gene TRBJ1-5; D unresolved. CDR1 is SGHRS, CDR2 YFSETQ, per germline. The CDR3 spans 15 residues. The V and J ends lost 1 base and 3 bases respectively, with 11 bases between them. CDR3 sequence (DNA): TGCGCCAGCAGCTTGACGGACGGACTCAATCAGCCCCAGCATTTT. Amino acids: CASSLTDGLNQPQHF.

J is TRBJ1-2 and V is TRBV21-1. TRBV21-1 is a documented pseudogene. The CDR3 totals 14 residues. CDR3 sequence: CASDCPPDGYGYTF. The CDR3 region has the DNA TGTGCCAGCGATTGTCCGCCGGACGGCTATGGCTACACCTTC.

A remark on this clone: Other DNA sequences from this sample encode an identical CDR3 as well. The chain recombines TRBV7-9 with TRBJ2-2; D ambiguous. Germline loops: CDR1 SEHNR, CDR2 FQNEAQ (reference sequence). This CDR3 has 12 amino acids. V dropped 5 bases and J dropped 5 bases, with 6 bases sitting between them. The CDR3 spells CASSPPTGELFF. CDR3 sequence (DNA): TGTGCCAGCAGCCCTCCAACCGGGGAGCTGTTTTTT.

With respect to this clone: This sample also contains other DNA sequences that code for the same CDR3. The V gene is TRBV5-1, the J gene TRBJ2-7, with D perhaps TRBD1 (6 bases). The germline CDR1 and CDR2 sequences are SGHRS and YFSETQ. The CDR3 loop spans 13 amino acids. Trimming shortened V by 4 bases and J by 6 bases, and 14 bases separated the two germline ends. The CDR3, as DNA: TGCGCCAGCAGCCTAGAAGGGGGAAGCGAGCAGTACTTC. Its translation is CASSLEGGSEQYF.

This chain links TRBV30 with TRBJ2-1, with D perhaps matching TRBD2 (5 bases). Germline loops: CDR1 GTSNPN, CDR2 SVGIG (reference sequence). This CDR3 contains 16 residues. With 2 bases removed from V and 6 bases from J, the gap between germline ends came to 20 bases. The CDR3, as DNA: TGTGCCTGGAGTCCCCGTAGGTCGGGATGGCTCAATGAGCAGTTCTTC. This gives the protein CAWSPRRSGWLNEQFF.

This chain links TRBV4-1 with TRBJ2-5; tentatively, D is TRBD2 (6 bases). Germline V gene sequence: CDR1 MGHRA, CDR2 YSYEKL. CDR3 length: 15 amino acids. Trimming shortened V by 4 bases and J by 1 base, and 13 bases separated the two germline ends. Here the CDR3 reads CASSLISGFQETQYF. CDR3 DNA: TGCGCCAGCAGCCTCATCAGCGGGTTCCAAGAGACCCAGTACTTC.

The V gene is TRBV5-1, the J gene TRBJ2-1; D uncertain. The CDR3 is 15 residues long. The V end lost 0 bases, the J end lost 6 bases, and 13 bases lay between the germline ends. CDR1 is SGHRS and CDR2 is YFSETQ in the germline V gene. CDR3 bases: TGCGCCAGCAGCTTGGTTGGGATCCTCATCAATGAGCAGTTCTTC. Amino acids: CASSLVGILINEQFF.

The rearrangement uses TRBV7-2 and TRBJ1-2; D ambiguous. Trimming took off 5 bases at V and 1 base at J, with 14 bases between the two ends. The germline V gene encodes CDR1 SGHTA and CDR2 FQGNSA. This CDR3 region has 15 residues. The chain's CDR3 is CASSPRVGDNYGYTF. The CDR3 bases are TGTGCCAGCAGCCCACGAGTCGGGGATAACTATGGCTACACCTTC.

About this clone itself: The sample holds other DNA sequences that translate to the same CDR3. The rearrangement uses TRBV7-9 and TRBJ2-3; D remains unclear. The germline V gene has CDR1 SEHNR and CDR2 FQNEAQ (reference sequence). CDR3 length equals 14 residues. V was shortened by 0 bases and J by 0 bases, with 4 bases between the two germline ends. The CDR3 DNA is TGTGCCAGCAGCTTAGCAGGCAGCACAGATACGCAGTATTTT. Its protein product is CASSLAGSTDTQYF.

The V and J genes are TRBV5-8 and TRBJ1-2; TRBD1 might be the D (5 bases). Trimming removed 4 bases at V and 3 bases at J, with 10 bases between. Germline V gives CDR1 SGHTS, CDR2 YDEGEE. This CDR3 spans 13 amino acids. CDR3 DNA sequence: TGTGCCAGCAGCGTCATGGGGGACTATGGCTACACCTTC. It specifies CASSVMGDYGYTF.

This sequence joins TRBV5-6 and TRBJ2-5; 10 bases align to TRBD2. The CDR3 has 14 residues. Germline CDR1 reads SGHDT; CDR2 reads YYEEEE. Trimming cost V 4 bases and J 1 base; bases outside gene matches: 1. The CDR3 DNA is TGTGCCAGCAGCGGGACTAGCGCCCAAGAGACCCAGTACTTC. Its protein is CASSGTSAQETQYF. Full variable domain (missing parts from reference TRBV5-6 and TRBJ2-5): DAGVTQSPTHLIKTRGQQVTLRCSPKSGHDTVSWYQQALGQGPQFIFQYYEEEERQRGNFPDRFSGHQFPNYSSELNVNALLLGDSALYLCASSGTSAQETQYFGPGTRLLVL.

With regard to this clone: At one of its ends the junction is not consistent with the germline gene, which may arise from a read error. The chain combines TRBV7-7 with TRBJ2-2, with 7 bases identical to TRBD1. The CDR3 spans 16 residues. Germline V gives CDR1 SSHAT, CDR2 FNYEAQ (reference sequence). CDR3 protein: CASSPQGERLAGELFF. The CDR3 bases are TGTGCTAGCAGCCCCCAGGGGGAAAGACTGGCCGGGGAGCTGTTTTTT.

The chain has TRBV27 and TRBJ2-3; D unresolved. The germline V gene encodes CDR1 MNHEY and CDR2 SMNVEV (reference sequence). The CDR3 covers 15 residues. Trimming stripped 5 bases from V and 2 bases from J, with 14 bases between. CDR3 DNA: TGTGCCAGCAGTCTGAGACACCCTAACACAGATACGCAGTATTTT. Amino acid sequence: CASSLRHPNTDTQYF.